These 29 T cell receptor beta chains were all obtained from the same sample, sequenced in a study of control samples from healthy donors and cancer patients. Clones were sequenced by immunoSEQ multiplex PCR, and TCRdb holds only the in-frame ones, with some missing. Of 150,000 to 200,000 clones in the sample, approximately 90% were seen once. The specimen was blood. The receptors originated from a man between 25 and 39 years old in good health.

The J gene is TRBJ1-2, the V gene TRBV13, with D possibly matching TRBD1 (5 bases). Germline V gives CDR1 PRHDT, CDR2 FYEKMQ (reference sequence). V lost 4 bases, J lost 5 bases, and 14 bases lay in between. This CDR3 comprises 14 residues. The CDR3 here is CASSSGTGPYGYTF. The CDR3 coding sequence is TGTGCCAGCAGCTCGGGTACAGGACCTTATGGCTACACCTTC. Drawing the rest from reference TRBV13 and TRBJ1-2, the complete variable domain is AAGVIQSPRHLIKEKRETATLKCYPIPRHDTVYWYQQGPGQDPQFLISFYEKMQSDKGSIPDRFSAQQFSDYHSELNMSSLELGDSALYFCASSSGTGPYGYTFGSGTRLTVV.

The chain has TRBV3-1 (or the pseudogene TRBV3-2) and TRBJ2-3; D not certain. Trimming shortened V by 4 bases and J by 1 base, and 6 bases separated the two germline ends. The length of the CDR3 is 13 residues. Germline CDR1 LGHDT, CDR2 YNNKEL (reference sequence). CDR3 in DNA: TGTGCCAGCAGCCCTCGGGGCACAGATACGCAGTATTTT. It is translated as CASSPRGTDTQYF.

V gene TRBV19 combines with J gene TRBJ2-3; 8 bases align to TRBD2. The junction had 5 bases not matched to a gene; V was cut back by 3 bases and J by 3 bases. The CDR3 contains 15 residues. In germline, CDR1 is LNHDA, CDR2 SQIVND (reference sequence). CDR3 protein: CASSMLPSGTDTQYF. Here the CDR3 DNA reads TGTGCCAGTAGTATGCTGCCTAGCGGGACAGATACGCAGTATTTT.

This chain joins TRBV6-1 and TRBJ2-1; D ambiguous. V was pared by 0 bases and J by 2 bases, with 14 bases between. This CDR3 is 17 amino acids long. Germline V gene sequence: CDR1 MNHNS, CDR2 SASEGT. The CDR3 DNA reads TGTGCCAGCAGTGAAGCCTATGGACGGCAGACCTACAATGAGCAGTTCTTC. It is translated as CASSEAYGRQTYNEQFF.

This chain uses TRBV7-8 with TRBJ2-1, with 10 bases lining up with TRBD2. The CDR3 spans 17 residues. Looked up from germline, CDR1 is SGHVS and CDR2 is FQNEAQ. Unmatched junction bases numbered 11, after V lost 1 base and J lost 8 bases. The CDR3 DNA follows: TGTGCCAGCAGCTTAGATGAGGTACTAGCGGGAAGGCATGAGCAGTTCTTC. Residues: CASSLDEVLAGRHEQFF.

The rearrangement joins TRBV3-1 (or the pseudogene TRBV3-2) to TRBJ1-6; tentatively, D is TRBD1 (5 bases). The V end lost 1 base, the J end lost 7 bases, and 11 bases lay between the germline ends. The CDR3 is made up of 15 amino acids. The germline CDR1 and CDR2 sequences are LGHDT and YNNKEL (reference sequence). DNA for the CDR3: TGTGCCAGCAGCCAAGTGTGGGAGGGGAATTCACCCCTCCACTTT. Translated: CASSQVWEGNSPLHF.

The chain combines TRBV4-3 with TRBJ1-1; no reliable D call. CDR1 and CDR2 (germline): LGHNA, YSLEER. The CDR3 length is 14 residues. V dropped 0 bases and J dropped 1 base, with 6 bases sitting between them. The CDR3: CASSQERQNTEAFF. For the CDR3, the DNA is TGCGCCAGCAGCCAAGAGCGGCAGAACACTGAAGCTTTCTTT.

This clone has just one count. The V call is TRBV21-1, the J call TRBJ1-6. TRBV21-1 is a listed pseudogene. The CDR3 extends over 15 amino acids. CDR3: CASSKDAQSNSPLHF. CDR3 nucleotides: TGTGCCAGCAGCAAAGATGCGCAGAGTAATTCACCCCTCCACTTT.

The chain links TRBV12-5 to TRBJ1-3; no definite D call. CDR3 length: 20 amino acids. The germline CDR1 and CDR2 sequences are LGHNT and FRNRAP. V was clipped by 5 bases and J by 1 base, with 27 bases between them. In DNA, the CDR3 is TGTGCTAGTGGTGTCTCCCCAGACAAGGGAGGATTCTTGTCTGGAAACACCATATATTTT. Translation: CASGVSPDKGGFLSGNTIYF.

The CDR3, as DNA: TGTGCCAGCAGTTTGGGGGTTAGGACCGGGGAGCTGTTTTTT. The encoded protein is CASSLGVRTGELFF. The chain is built from TRBV27 and TRBJ2-2; D may be TRBD1 or TRBD2 (5 bases each). Trimming stripped 3 bases from V and 5 bases from J, with 10 bases between. The germline V gene encodes CDR1 MNHEY and CDR2 SMNVEV (reference sequence). This CDR3 is 14 amino acids long.

The rearrangement links TRBV6-5 to TRBJ2-7, with 10 bases fitting TRBD1. The V gene end was trimmed by 10 bases and the J gene end by 4 bases; junction bases not matched to a gene: 7. CDR3 length equals 13 residues. CDR1 MNHEY and CDR2 SVGAGI come from the germline V gene. The CDR3 DNA reads TGTGCCACAAAGACAGGGGGCTTTTACGAGCAGTACTTC. Amino acid sequence: CATKTGGFYEQYF.

Only one count was recorded for this clone. The genes are TRBV9 and TRBJ2-2; no clear D gene. The V end was cut by 0 bases, the J end by 1 base, with 10 bases between. This CDR3 spans 16 amino acids. Germline V gives CDR1 SGDLS, CDR2 YYNGEE. The CDR3 nucleotides are TGTGCCAGCAGCGTAGGAGTGGGAATGAACACCGGGGAGCTGTTTTTT. It codes for CASSVGVGMNTGELFF.

The V gene is TRBV5-1, the J gene TRBJ2-3; TRBD1 agrees at 10 bases. This CDR3 has 14 amino acids. Germline V gives CDR1 SGHRS, CDR2 YFSETQ. V lost 3 bases to trimming and J lost 5 bases; unmatched junction nucleotides: 3. In DNA, the CDR3 is TGCGCCAGCAGCTCAGGACAGGGGGTAGATACGCAGTATTTT. Translating it yields CASSSGQGVDTQYF.

In this sample, this clone turned up once. V and J are TRBV5-1 and TRBJ2-5; 8 positions agree with TRBD2. The CDR3 extends over 14 amino acids. The V and J ends lost 7 bases and 5 bases, in that order; junction bases with no gene match: 10. Germline CDR1 reads SGHRS; CDR2 reads YFSETQ. In nucleotides, the CDR3 is TGCGCCAGCGCCCCGGAGGGCGGGGGGGAGACCCAGTACTTC. This sequence encodes CASAPEGGGETQYF.

The V call is TRBV7-2, the J call TRBJ1-1, with D unresolved. Trimming took 1 base from V and 6 from J, leaving 15 bases between them. CDR1 and CDR2 from the germline V gene are SGHTA and FQGNSA. This CDR3 spans 15 amino acids. The CDR3 DNA sequence: TGTGCCAGCAGCTTAGGGGGTTTGAAGGGCCCTGAAGCTTTCTTT. Amino acid sequence: CASSLGGLKGPEAFF.

The chain has TRBV24-1 and TRBJ1-2; 7 bases are a match to TRBD1. Trimming took 3 bases from V and 2 from J; bases not matched to a gene: 5. The V gene's germline CDR1 is KGHDR and CDR2 SFDVKD. This CDR3 has 15 residues. CDR3 DNA sequence: TGTGCCACCAGTGATCCCCAGGGGGGCAACTATGGCTACACCTTC. Its protein is CATSDPQGGNYGYTF.

DNA for the CDR3: TGTGCCAGCAGCTTACCAGGAGCGCTGGCCACTGAAGCTTTCTTT. It codes for CASSLPGALATEAFF. J is TRBJ1-1 and V is TRBV7-8; the D is unclear. Trimming removed 2 bases at V and 4 bases at J, with 14 bases between. The CDR3 spans 15 residues. Germline values: CDR1 SGHVS, CDR2 FQNEAQ.

The chain uses TRBV28 and TRBJ2-7, with 8 positions matching TRBD2. This CDR3 comprises 14 residues. The J segment lost 4 bases and the V segment lost 8 bases, leaving 10 bases of the junction unmatched. CDR1 is MDHEN and CDR2 is SYDVKM in the germline V gene. Written as DNA, the CDR3 is TGTGCCAGCCGGACTAGCTCGACCCCATACGAGCAGTACTTC. Translation: CASRTSSTPYEQYF.

CDR3 loop: CASSPGTSTYEQYF. For the CDR3, the DNA is TGTGCCAGCTCACCCGGGACTAGCACCTACGAGCAGTACTTC. The chain employs TRBV18 and TRBJ2-7, with 9 bases lining up with TRBD2. This CDR3 contains 14 residues. The J segment lost 2 bases and the V segment lost 3 bases, leaving 2 bases of the junction unmatched. Germline CDR1 KGHSH, CDR2 LQKENI.

The rearrangement links TRBV7-2 to TRBJ2-4; possibly TRBD2 for D (6 bases). Trimming removed 5 bases at V and 7 bases at J, with 9 bases between. The germline CDR1 and CDR2 sequences are SGHTA and FQGNSA. The CDR3 is made up of 12 amino acids. CDR3 sequence reads: CASSPRGNIQYF. CDR3 coding DNA: TGTGCCAGCAGCCCCCGGGGGAACATTCAGTACTTC.

V is TRBV20-1 and J is TRBJ2-1; D ambiguous. This CDR3 comprises 10 residues. From germline, CDR1 is DFQATT and CDR2 SNEGSKA (reference sequence). Trimming took off 4 bases at V and 5 bases at J, with 3 bases between the two ends. The CDR3 sequence: CSAIDNEQFF. The CDR3 nucleotides are TGCAGTGCTATAGACAATGAGCAGTTCTTC.

The chain couples TRBV19 to TRBJ2-2, with D maybe TRBD1 (6 bases). This CDR3 has 15 amino acids. The germline gives CDR1 LNHDA, CDR2 SQIVND (reference sequence). Trimming cost V 3 bases and J 5 bases, with 13 bases left between them. As DNA, the CDR3 is TGTGCCAGTAGTATTCAGGGGCGCGGAACCGGGGAGCTGTTTTTT. Translated: CASSIQGRGTGELFF.

The rearrangement joins TRBV19 to TRBJ1-2; D is perhaps TRBD1 (5 bases). Germline V gene data show CDR1 as LNHDA and CDR2 as SQIVND (reference sequence). Trimming took off 8 bases at V and 8 bases at J, with 12 bases between the two ends. The CDR3 contains 11 residues. The CDR3 loop reads CASQGRLGYTF. The DNA for the CDR3 is TGTGCCAGTCAGGGACGGCTGGGCTACACCTTC.

The CDR3 spells CATSVRDGQGPAPLHF. CDR3 DNA: TGTGCCACCAGTGTACGAGACGGGCAGGGGCCCGCACCCCTCCACTTT. V gene TRBV24-1 combines with J gene TRBJ1-6, with D perhaps TRBD1 (6 bases). Germline loops: CDR1 KGHDR, CDR2 SFDVKD. The V end was cut by 5 bases, the J end by 11 bases, with 21 bases between. The CDR3 sequence is 16 residues long.

The V call is TRBV21-1, the J call TRBJ1-2; the listed D gene, TRBD1, was not tested against the DNA. TRBV21-1 is termed a pseudogene. CDR3 length: 21 amino acids. CDR3 coding DNA: TGTGCCAGCTTGCAAGTGGCAGGGTTCCCGGATCCTCCGCTCGACAACTATGGCTACACCTTC. This codes for CASLQVAGFPDPPLDNYGYTF.

The table lists this clone with a count of one. CDR3 coding DNA: TGCGCCAGCAGCCAAACTCCGCGCTCGAACACTGAAGCTTTCTTT. This sequence encodes CASSQTPRSNTEAFF. The J gene is TRBJ1-1, the V gene TRBV4-3; D unclear. CDR1 and CDR2 from the germline V gene are LGHNA and YSLEER. The CDR3 has 15 amino acids. V lost 2 bases, J lost 1 base, and 11 bases lay in between.

The chain employs TRBV6-5 and TRBJ1-1; D possibly corresponds to TRBD1 (5 bases). Trimming cost V 7 bases and J 6 bases, with 15 bases left between them. This CDR3 has 13 residues. CDR1 is MNHEY, CDR2 SVGAGI, per germline. CDR3 sequence (DNA): TGTGCCAGCATCCCAAGGGGATCCCCTGAAGCTTTCTTT. It specifies CASIPRGSPEAFF.

The rearrangement joins TRBV18 to TRBJ1-2; no clear D. This CDR3 region has 12 residues. Germline V CDR1 and CDR2: KGHSH, LQKENI. Trimming removed 5 bases from V and 4 bases from J, with 8 bases in between. The CDR3 bases are TGTGCCAGCTCAGATAACGGCTATGGCTACACCTTC. Translating it yields CASSDNGYGYTF.

The chain recombines TRBV5-4 with TRBJ2-1, with 7 bases identical to TRBD2. V was pared by 1 base and J by 4 bases, with 5 bases of the junction left unmatched. The germline gives CDR1 SGHNT, CDR2 YYREEE (reference sequence). The CDR3 extends over 15 amino acids. The CDR3 loop is CASSLKLATYNEQFF. In DNA form, the CDR3 reads TGTGCCAGCAGCTTGAAACTAGCGACTTACAATGAGCAGTTCTTC.